The 23 T cell receptor beta chains listed next were all sequenced from one sample in a study of shared clonotypes between healthy human individuals. Some clones are missing from TCRdb's copy, which holds only in-frame ones; the method was immunoSEQ multiplex PCR. The data show some 980,000 clones, over 75% seen once. Sequenced material: memory CD4+ T cells sorted from blood. Stated subset: CD45RA-negative fraction. These receptors all stem from a man between 18 and 29 years old in good health.

The V call is TRBV11-2, the J call TRBJ2-5; D is ambiguous. CDR1 and CDR2 from the germline V gene are SGHAT and FQNNGV. There are 14 residues in the CDR3. V was clipped by 3 bases and J by 5 bases, with 13 bases between them. The CDR3 sequence: CASSFGVIGETQYF. CDR3 bases: TGTGCCAGCAGCTTCGGCGTCATAGGGGAGACCCAGTACTTC.

V gene TRBV19 combines with J gene TRBJ2-2; D assignment may be TRBD1 or TRBD2 (5 bases each). The CDR3 spans 13 residues. Trimming removed 6 bases from V and 6 bases from J, with 11 bases in between. Germline-derived CDR1 and CDR2 are LNHDA and SQIVND (reference sequence). CDR3 amino acids: CASRDLGPGELFF. The CDR3 bases are TGTGCCAGTAGGGACCTGGGACCCGGGGAGCTGTTTTTT.

CDR3 nucleotide sequence: TGTGCCAGCAGCCTTAATCATAATTCACCCCTCCACTTT. Encoded protein: CASSLNHNSPLHF. The chain carries TRBV5-6 and TRBJ1-6; no clear D gene. With 4 bases removed from V and 5 bases from J, the gap between germline ends came to 7 bases. The CDR3 sequence is 13 residues long. Per germline, CDR1 SGHDT and CDR2 YYEEEE.

About this clone: The same CDR3 is also encoded by other DNA sequences in this sample. The chain joins TRBV9 to TRBJ2-7; unclear D gene. V was trimmed by 0 bases and J by 4 bases, leaving 11 bases between them. The CDR3 runs to 14 residues. Germline assignment: CDR1 SGDLS and CDR2 YYNGEE. The CDR3 sequence is CASSVGLFSYEQYF. The CDR3, as DNA: TGTGCCAGCAGCGTAGGACTTTTTTCTTACGAGCAGTACTTC.

CDR3 amino acids: CASSSLILGNTIYF. The CDR3 nucleotides read TGTGCCAGCAGCTCACTAATTCTCGGAAACACCATATATTTT. This chain uses TRBV7-2 with TRBJ1-3, with D hard to call. This CDR3 comprises 14 residues. Germline V gene lookup returns CDR1 SGHTA and CDR2 FQGNSA. V shed 4 bases and J shed 4 bases, with 11 bases lying between them. Full variable domain (missing parts from reference TRBV7-2 and TRBJ1-3): GAGVSQSPSNKVTEKGKDVELRCDPISGHTALYWYRQSLGQGLEFLIYFQGNSAPDKSGLPSDRFSAERTGGSVSTLTIQRTQQEDSAVYLCASSSLILGNTIYFGEGSWLTVV.

The rearrangement uses TRBV6-1 and TRBJ2-4; possibly TRBD1 or TRBD2 for D (5 bases each). V shed 6 bases and J shed 2 bases, with 5 bases lying between them. This CDR3 region has 12 residues. Per germline, CDR1 MNHNS and CDR2 SASEGT. The CDR3 sequence is CASRGPKNIQYF. DNA of the CDR3: TGTGCCAGCAGGGGACCCAAAAACATTCAGTACTTC.

This chain connects TRBV14 to TRBJ2-1, with 11 bases fitting TRBD2. Germline V gene lookup returns CDR1 SGHDN and CDR2 FVKESK. This CDR3 contains 15 residues. Trimming removed 4 bases from V and 5 bases from J; junction bases left unmatched: 4. The CDR3 loop is CASSPLAGVDNEQFF. For the CDR3, the DNA is TGTGCCAGCAGCCCACTAGCGGGAGTCGACAATGAGCAGTTCTTC. Full variable domain (missing parts from reference TRBV14 and TRBJ2-1): EAGVTQFPSHSVIEKGQTVTLRCDPISGHDNLYWYRRVMGKEIKFLLHFVKESKQDESGMPNNRFLAERTGGTYSTLKVQPAELEDSGVYFCASSPLAGVDNEQFFGPGTRLTVL.

About this clone itself: The same CDR3 is also encoded by other DNA sequences in this sample. J is TRBJ2-3 and V is TRBV5-4, with TRBD2 as a possible D gene (5 bases). V was clipped by 0 bases and J by 3 bases, with 5 bases between them. Looked up from germline, CDR1 is SGHNT and CDR2 is YYREEE (reference sequence). The CDR3 contains 13 residues. The CDR3 loop is CASSLAGTDTQYF. CDR3 coding DNA: TGTGCCAGCAGCTTGGCGGGGACAGATACGCAGTATTTT.

The chain is built from TRBV6-6 and TRBJ2-2; D could derive from TRBD1 or TRBD2 (5 bases each). V shed 7 bases and J shed 5 bases, with 17 bases lying between them. Germline CDR1 MNHNY, CDR2 SVGAGI (reference sequence). The CDR3 covers 15 residues. The CDR3 here is CASTPGTALTGELFF. CDR3 coding DNA: TGTGCCAGCACCCCCGGGACCGCGTTGACCGGGGAGCTGTTTTTT.

This clone was seen only a few times. The rearrangement joins TRBV11-2 to TRBJ1-1; D may be TRBD1 (5 bases). In germline, CDR1 is SGHAT, CDR2 FQNNGV. V shed 4 bases and J shed 6 bases, with 12 bases lying between them. The CDR3 runs 13 residues. CDR3 in amino acids: CASSSLGQPEAFF. The CDR3 DNA reads as TGTGCCAGCAGCTCCCTGGGGCAGCCTGAAGCTTTCTTT.

The chain carries TRBV19 and TRBJ2-3; D unclear. Germline values: CDR1 LNHDA, CDR2 SQIVND (reference sequence). This CDR3 region has 14 residues. Trimming left V 5 bases short and J 2 bases short, with 11 bases between. CDR3 residues: CASSPLVITDTQYF. In DNA, the CDR3 is TGTGCCAGTAGTCCGCTAGTTATCACAGATACGCAGTATTTT.

CDR3 in DNA: TGTGCCAGTAGAACAGGACAGGGAACCTCACCCCTCCACTTT. Its protein product is CASRTGQGTSPLHF. The V call is TRBV19, the J call TRBJ1-6, with 8 bases fitting TRBD1. CDR1 is LNHDA, CDR2 SQIVND, per germline (reference sequence). The CDR3 is made up of 14 amino acids. The J segment lost 10 bases and the V segment lost 6 bases, leaving 8 bases of the junction unmatched.

The chain has TRBV15 and TRBJ1-3; possible D gene TRBD1, 5 bases. The germline V and J ends were trimmed by 5 bases and 3 bases, with 14 bases remaining between them. Looked up from germline, CDR1 is LNHNV and CDR2 is YYDKDF (reference sequence). The CDR3 has 15 residues. This chain's CDR3 is CATSERQGSGNTIYF. Written as DNA, the CDR3 is TGTGCCACCAGCGAGCGGCAGGGAAGTGGAAACACCATATATTTT.

The rearrangement joins TRBV11-3 to TRBJ2-2, with TRBD1 identical over 7 bases. Germline values: CDR1 SGHNT, CDR2 YENEEA. V trimming: 2 bases; J trimming: 4 bases; junction bases outside the gene matches: 7. The CDR3 is made up of 16 amino acids. DNA of the CDR3: TGTGCCAGCAGCTTATTCTCAGGGGGTAGCACCGGGGAGCTGTTTTTT. This gives the protein CASSLFSGGSTGELFF.

This chain links TRBV6-1 with TRBJ2-5; D unresolved. Germline assignment: CDR1 MNHNS and CDR2 SASEGT. This CDR3 spans 11 amino acids. V was trimmed by 2 bases and J by 5 bases, leaving 3 bases between them. The chain's CDR3 is CASSESETQYF. CDR3 coding DNA: TGTGCCAGCAGTGAAAGCGAGACCCAGTACTTC.

The V and J genes are TRBV11-1 and TRBJ2-3; perhaps TRBD2 as D (6 bases). V was trimmed by 3 bases and J by 1 base, leaving 11 bases between them. The CDR3 contains 15 residues. Germline CDR1 and CDR2: SGHAT and FQDESV (reference sequence). In nucleotides, the CDR3 is TGTGCCAGCAGCTTCTGGTCTAGCGGCACAGATACGCAGTATTTT. It yields the protein CASSFWSSGTDTQYF.

The chain has TRBV5-1 and TRBJ2-5; the D gene is possibly TRBD2 (7 bases). This CDR3 has 16 residues. Germline loops: CDR1 SGHRS, CDR2 YFSETQ. Trimming stripped 4 bases from V and 2 bases from J, with 18 bases between. The CDR3 DNA reads as TGCGCCAGCAGCCCCCCCGGCAGGGGAGGGCAAGAGACCCAGTACTTC. Its translation is CASSPPGRGGQETQYF.

This chain connects TRBV6-5 to TRBJ2-7; 9 positions agree with TRBD1. In germline, CDR1 is MNHEY, CDR2 SVGAGI. The V segment lost 0 bases and the J segment 9 bases; nucleotides outside the gene matches: 12. The CDR3 has 16 residues. The CDR3 DNA reads TGTGCCAGCAGTTACTCGTCCCCCGGGACAGGGTCTGTGCAGTACTTC. It specifies CASSYSSPGTGSVQYF.

V usage is TRBV6-1 and J usage is TRBJ2-7; D is undetermined. V gave up 10 bases and J gave up 5 bases, with 18 bases separating them. The CDR3 loop spans 13 amino acids. CDR1 and CDR2 from the germline V gene are MNHNS and SASEGT. The CDR3 nucleotides are TGTGCCACCCTCGGACCCTGGGCAAACGAGCAGTACTTC. Translated, it gives CATLGPWANEQYF.

The chain couples TRBV30 to TRBJ1-1; 7 bases are shared with TRBD1. Germline V gives CDR1 GTSNPN, CDR2 SVGIG (reference sequence). This CDR3 region has 13 residues. V lost 2 bases, J lost 11 bases, and 11 bases stayed unmatched. The CDR3 region has the DNA TGTGCCTGGAGTACAGGGGTTGTTCCGGAGGCTTTCTTT. Translated: CAWSTGVVPEAFF.

This rearrangement joins TRBV28 to TRBJ2-6; D possibly corresponds to TRBD2 (7 bases). Germline loops: CDR1 MDHEN, CDR2 SYDVKM. The CDR3 is 15 residues long. The V and J ends lost 7 bases and 4 bases respectively, with 14 bases between them. This CDR3 is CASTGGHTGANVLTF. The CDR3 bases are TGTGCCAGCACCGGGGGGCACACCGGGGCCAACGTCCTGACTTTC. The whole variable domain, remainder taken from reference TRBV28 and TRBJ2-6, is DVKVTQSSRYLVKRTGEKVFLECVQDMDHENMFWYRQDPGLGLRLIYFSYDVKMKEKGDIPEGYSVSREKKERFSLILESASTNQTSMYLCASTGGHTGANVLTFGAGSRLTVL.

This clone was picked up one time. The rearrangement uses TRBV21-1 and TRBJ1-6. TRBV21-1 is an annotated pseudogene. CDR3 length: 12 amino acids. Written as DNA, the CDR3 is TGTGCCAGCAGCCCCCGGGCTTCACCCCTCCACTTT. It encodes CASSPRASPLHF.

V and J are TRBV19 and TRBJ2-1, with TRBD2 identical over 11 bases. The germline V gene encodes CDR1 LNHDA and CDR2 SQIVND (reference sequence). Unmatched junction bases numbered 2, after V lost 3 bases and J lost 7 bases. CDR3 length: 14 residues. The CDR3: CASSIGTSGNEQFF. CDR3 nucleotides: TGTGCCAGTAGTATCGGGACTAGCGGAAATGAGCAGTTCTTC.